Detailed here is one T cell receptor (beta chain). The CDR3 runs to 15 residues. V gave up 3 bases and J gave up 0 bases; unmatched junction bases: 5. The germline gives CDR1 SGHNT, CDR2 YENEEA. This specimen comes from a study of blood T cell repertoires in COVID-19. Here immunoSEQ multiplex PCR was the method, and the copy in TCRdb shows in-frame clones only, minus some. The sample has some 380,000 clones, 80% to 90% seen once. The origin of this receptor is a man aged 30 to 39 who had recovered from COVID-19. The chain joins TRBV11-3 to TRBJ2-7; TRBD1 matches 7 bases. Sequenced material: PBMCs or T cells enriched from blood (not recorded which). The CDR3 DNA reads TGTGCCAGCAGCTTCGGGACAGACCGCTCCTACGAGCAGTACTTC. Translating it yields CASSFGTDRSYEQYF.